The 9 T cell receptor beta chains listed next were all sequenced from one sample in a study of untreated major depressive disorder. Produced via immunoSEQ multiplex PCR; TCRdb's table is partial and in-frame only. The sample yields 20,000 to 25,000 clones, over 85% seen once. Sequenced sample: CD4+ T cells from PBMCs. The receptors shown here come from a middle-aged woman in good health.

The rearrangement joins TRBV5-1 to TRBJ2-2, with D maybe TRBD2 (5 bases). Trimming took 2 bases from V and 1 from J, leaving 6 bases between them. In germline, CDR1 is SGHRS, CDR2 YFSETQ. This CDR3 has 14 amino acids. The CDR3 DNA sequence: TGCGCCAGCAGCTTAGGAGGGAACACCGGGGAGCTGTTTTTT. Residues: CASSLGGNTGELFF.

The genes are TRBV27 and TRBJ2-1, with TRBD1 as a possible D gene (5 bases). Trimming removed 3 bases at V and 7 bases at J, with 10 bases between. The germline CDR1 and CDR2 sequences are MNHEY and SMNVEV (reference sequence). CDR3 length equals 13 residues. The CDR3 spells CASSFSGRNEQFF. The CDR3 nucleotides are TGTGCCAGCAGTTTCTCAGGGCGGAATGAGCAGTTCTTC.

This rearrangement joins TRBV28 to TRBJ1-2; D uncertain. CDR3 length: 11 residues. The germline V and J ends were trimmed by 8 bases and 7 bases, with 11 bases remaining between them. Germline CDR1 reads MDHEN; CDR2 reads SYDVKM. The CDR3 DNA reads as TGTGCCAGCTCCATTTTTGGTGGCTACACCTTC. This gives the protein CASSIFGGYTF.

The rearrangement uses TRBV19 and TRBJ2-7; possibly TRBD1 for D (5 bases). The CDR3 runs to 14 residues. The germline V gene has CDR1 LNHDA and CDR2 SQIVND (reference sequence). V was clipped by 5 bases and J by 5 bases, with 16 bases between them. CDR3 sequence (DNA): TGTGCCAGTAGTTGGTCCCCAGGGCTGGACGAGCAGTACTTC. It codes for CASSWSPGLDEQYF. The full variable domain, completed using reference TRBV19 and TRBJ2-7, is DGGITQSPKYLFRKEGQNVTLSCEQNLNHDAMYWYRQDPGQGLRLIYYSQIVNDFQKGDIAEGYSVSREKKESFPLTVTSAQKNPTAFYLCASSWSPGLDEQYFGPGTRLTVT.

The chain recombines TRBV7-3 with TRBJ2-1, with 7 bases fitting TRBD2. This CDR3 spans 14 amino acids. Germline V gene sequence: CDR1 SGHTA, CDR2 FQGTGA. The trim removed 5 bases at V and 2 bases at J, leaving 3 bases unmatched. CDR3 in amino acids: CASSLSGTYNEQFF. The CDR3 DNA reads TGTGCCAGCAGCCTCAGCGGGACCTACAATGAGCAGTTCTTC.

The chain uses TRBV29-1 and TRBJ1-5; weak D call: TRBD1 (6 bases). Trimming pared 6 bases from V and 3 bases from J, leaving 9 bases between. Germline V lookup: CDR1 SQVTM, CDR2 ANQGSEA. The CDR3 length is 12 residues. The CDR3 spells CSVGQPNQPQHF. CDR3 nucleotides: TGCAGCGTAGGACAGCCCAATCAGCCCCAGCATTTT.

The table lists this clone with a count of one. The rearrangement links TRBV25-1 to TRBJ2-5; maybe TRBD1 (6 bases). The V and J ends lost 3 bases and 3 bases respectively, with 17 bases between them. CDR1 and CDR2 from the germline V gene are MGHDK and SYGVNS. The CDR3 length is 16 residues. This CDR3 reads CASSEPRQAVKETQYF. The CDR3, as DNA: TGTGCCAGCAGTGAGCCCCGACAGGCCGTGAAAGAGACCCAGTACTTC.

The chain combines TRBV25-1 with TRBJ2-7; weak D call: TRBD2 (6 bases). This CDR3 region has 14 residues. V lost 6 bases, J lost 0 bases, and 12 bases lay in between. The V gene's germline CDR1 is MGHDK and CDR2 SYGVNS. The CDR3 protein is CASRSGGASYEQYF. Written as DNA, the CDR3 is TGTGCCAGCAGATCAGGCGGGGCCTCCTACGAGCAGTACTTC.

The chain is built from TRBV6-5 and TRBJ2-1; TRBD1 matches 7 bases. J gave up 2 bases and V 0 bases, and 1 base lay outside the gene matches. The CDR3 loop spans 15 amino acids. Looked up from germline, CDR1 is MNHEY and CDR2 is SVGAGI. The CDR3 loop reads CASSYSGGAYNEQFF. In nucleotides, the CDR3 is TGTGCCAGCAGTTACTCAGGGGGCGCCTACAATGAGCAGTTCTTC.